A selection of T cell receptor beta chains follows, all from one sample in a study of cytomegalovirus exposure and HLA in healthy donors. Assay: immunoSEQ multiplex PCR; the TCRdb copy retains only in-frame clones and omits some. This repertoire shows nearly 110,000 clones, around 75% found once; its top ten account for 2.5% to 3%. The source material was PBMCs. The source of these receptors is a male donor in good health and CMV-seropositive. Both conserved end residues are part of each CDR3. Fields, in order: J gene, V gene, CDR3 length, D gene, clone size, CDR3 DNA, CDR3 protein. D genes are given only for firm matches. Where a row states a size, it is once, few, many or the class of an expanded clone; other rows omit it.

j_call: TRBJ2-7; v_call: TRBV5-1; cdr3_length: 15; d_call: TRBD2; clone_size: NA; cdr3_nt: TGCGCCAGCAGCTTGGCGGGAGGCCCCTCCTACGAGCAGTACTTC; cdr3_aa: CASSLAGGPSYEQYF
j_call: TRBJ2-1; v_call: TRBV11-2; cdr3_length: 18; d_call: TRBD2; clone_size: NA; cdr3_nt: TGTGCCAGCAGCTTAGATAGAGTGATAGCGGGAGCCTACAATGAGCAGTTCTTC; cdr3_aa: CASSLDRVIAGAYNEQFF
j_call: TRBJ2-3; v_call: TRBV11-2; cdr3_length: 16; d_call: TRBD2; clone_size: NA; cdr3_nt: TGTGCCAGCAGCTTACTCCGGGGGGGAAGCACAGATACGCAGTATTTT; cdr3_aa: CASSLLRGGSTDTQYF
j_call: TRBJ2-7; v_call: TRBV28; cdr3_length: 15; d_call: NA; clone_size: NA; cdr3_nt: TGTGCCAGCAGCACTTGGACACCGGGCTCCTACGAGCAGTACTTC; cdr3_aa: CASSTWTPGSYEQYF
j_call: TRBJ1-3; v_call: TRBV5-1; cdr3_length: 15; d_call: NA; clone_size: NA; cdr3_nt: TGCGCCAGCAGCAGCCCGACAGATTTTGGAGACACCATATATTTT; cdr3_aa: CASSSPTDFGDTIYF
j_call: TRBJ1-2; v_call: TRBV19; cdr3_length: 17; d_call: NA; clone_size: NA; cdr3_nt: TGTGCCAGTAGTATAGATCTCGGCGAGGGTTCCATGAGAGGCTACACCTTC; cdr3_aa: CASSIDLGEGSMRGYTF
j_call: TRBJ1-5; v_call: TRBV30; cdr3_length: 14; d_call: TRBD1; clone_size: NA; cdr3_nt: TGTGCCTGGACTAGGACAGGAGGCAATCAGCCCCAGCATTTT; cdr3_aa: CAWTRTGGNQPQHF
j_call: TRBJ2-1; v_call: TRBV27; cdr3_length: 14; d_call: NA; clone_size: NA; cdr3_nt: TGTGCCAGCAGTATAGTCGCTCTGCCTGATGAGCAGTTCTTC; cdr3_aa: CASSIVALPDEQFF
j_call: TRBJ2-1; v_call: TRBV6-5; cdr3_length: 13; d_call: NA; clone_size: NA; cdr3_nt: TGTGCCAGCAGTTTCGCCCTATACAATGAGCAGTTCTTC; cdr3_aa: CASSFALYNEQFF
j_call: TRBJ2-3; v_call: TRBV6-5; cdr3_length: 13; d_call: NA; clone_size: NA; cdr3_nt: TGTGCCAGCAGAGAAGGAGGGGCAGATACGCAGTATTTT; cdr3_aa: CASREGGADTQYF
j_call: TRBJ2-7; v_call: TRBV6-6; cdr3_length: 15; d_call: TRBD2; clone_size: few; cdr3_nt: TGTGCCAGCAGCCCTCGACTAGCAAGGGTCTACGAGCAGTACTTC; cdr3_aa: CASSPRLARVYEQYF